The 31 T cell receptor beta chains given below trace back to one sample, sequenced in a study of T-cell memory formation after mild COVID-19. TCRdb re-analysed the 5' RACE reads in MiXCR, keeping a single row per CDR3 protein. The table lists 310,000 or so distinct CDR3 sequences, approximately 16% of them singletons. Sequencing was done on a sample of PBMCs or a T cell subset sorted from them (not recorded which). The receptors originated from a man between 18 and 35 years old who had mild COVID-19 (a few samples of this study predate the infection). Cell type and time point are not known.

A few counts support this clonotype. This chain connects TRBV28 to TRBJ2-7, with D perhaps TRBD1 (6 bases). V was pared by 8 bases and J by 2 bases, with 13 bases between. Germline CDR1 and CDR2: MDHEN and SYDVKM. The CDR3 totals 13 residues. The CDR3 DNA follows: TGTGCCAGCCGTAGGACAGAGACCTACGAGCAGTACGTC. Its protein is CASRRTETYEQYV.

This clonotype showed up just a few times. The chain employs TRBV20-1 and TRBJ1-5; D might be TRBD1 (6 bases). Germline values: CDR1 DFQATT, CDR2 SNEGSKA (reference sequence). The CDR3 is made up of 16 amino acids. Trimming shortened V by 1 base and J by 0 bases, and 13 bases separated the two germline ends. DNA for the CDR3: TGCAGTGCTAGAGGCAGGGGTCTTCCTAGCAATCAGCCCCAGCATTTT. This translates into CSARGRGLPSNQPQHF.

This clonotype was seen only a few times. This sequence joins TRBV20-1 and TRBJ2-3, with no clear D. CDR3 length: 15 amino acids. CDR1 is DFQATT, CDR2 SNEGSKA, per germline (reference sequence). The V end was cut by 0 bases, the J end by 1 base, with 11 bases between. The CDR3 DNA sequence: TGCAGTGCTAGAGATCAACAGCAGGGCACAGATACGCAGTATTTT. It codes for CSARDQQQGTDTQYF.

V and J are TRBV7-2 and TRBJ1-1; D is unresolved. V was cut by 3 bases and J by 5 bases, with 10 bases left in between. This CDR3 is built from 13 residues. Germline V gene sequence: CDR1 SGHTA, CDR2 FQGNSA. The CDR3 loop reads CASSFSGETEAFF. The CDR3 DNA is TGTGCCAGCAGCTTTTCCGGGGAAACTGAAGCTTTCTTT.

This chain uses TRBV6-5 with TRBJ2-7, with TRBD1 matching 7 bases. The CDR3 runs to 15 residues. Germline assignment: CDR1 MNHEY and CDR2 SVGAGI. V lost 4 bases, J lost 2 bases, and 8 bases stayed unmatched. The CDR3: CASSSTPGQTYEQYF. DNA for the CDR3: TGTGCCAGCAGTTCCACTCCGGGACAGACCTACGAGCAGTACTTC.

The genes are TRBV7-2 and TRBJ2-7; 8 bases agree with TRBD1. In germline, CDR1 is SGHTA, CDR2 FQGNSA. V gave up 4 bases and J gave up 3 bases; unmatched junction bases: 11. This CDR3 has 16 amino acids. CDR3 in amino acids: CASSSPDRARVYEQYF. The CDR3 DNA sequence: TGTGCCAGCAGCTCCCCGGACAGGGCGCGGGTCTACGAGCAGTACTTC.

The table lists this clonotype with a few counts. The chain carries TRBV6-6 and TRBJ1-1; D might be TRBD1 (6 bases). Germline V gene lookup returns CDR1 MNHNY and CDR2 SVGAGI (reference sequence). V shed 6 bases and J shed 7 bases, with 21 bases lying between them. This CDR3 region has 15 residues. The chain's CDR3 is CASRWGTRGAGEAFF. CDR3 nucleotide sequence: TGTGCCAGCAGGTGGGGCACACGGGGGGCAGGTGAAGCTTTCTTT.

The rearrangement joins TRBV6-1 to TRBJ2-7; D is perhaps TRBD1 (6 bases). The CDR3 is 13 amino acids. The germline V gene encodes CDR1 MNHNS and CDR2 SASEGT. Trimming pared 4 bases from V and 2 bases from J, leaving 9 bases between. The CDR3 sequence: CASSVEGAYEQYF. The CDR3 nucleotides read TGTGCCAGCAGTGTTGAGGGGGCCTACGAGCAGTACTTC.

This clonotype has just a few counts. The chain uses TRBV7-9 and TRBJ1-3; no definite D call. This CDR3 spans 15 amino acids. The germline CDR1 and CDR2 sequences are SEHNR and FQNEAQ (reference sequence). V was trimmed by 6 bases and J by 8 bases, leaving 20 bases between them. The CDR3 DNA follows: TGTGCCAGCAGTCTACGGTCCCCCCGGGTAGACACCATATATTTT. The encoded protein is CASSLRSPRVDTIYF.

This clonotype was seen only a few times. The V call is TRBV10-3, the J call TRBJ2-7; D remains unclear. V was pared by 0 bases and J by 4 bases, with 4 bases between. The germline CDR1 and CDR2 sequences are ENHRY and SYGVKD. The CDR3 is 12 residues long. For the CDR3, the DNA is TGTGCCATCAGTGAGTCGGAATACGAGCAGTACTTC. Protein product: CAISESEYEQYF.

This clonotype was detected only a few times. The chain employs TRBV6-1 and TRBJ2-2; a possible D gene is TRBD1 (5 bases). V shed 2 bases and J shed 6 bases, with 16 bases lying between them. The V gene's germline CDR1 is MNHNS and CDR2 SASEGT. This CDR3 comprises 16 residues. In nucleotides, the CDR3 is TGTGCCAGCAGTGAATTCGACCCCAGGGCCGCCGGGGAGCTGTTTTTT. Translation gives CASSEFDPRAAGELFF.

This clonotype was picked up one time. The rearrangement joins TRBV6-5 to TRBJ1-3; 7 bases are a match to TRBD1. There are 14 residues in the CDR3. With V trimmed by 10 bases and J by 5 bases, 11 bases remained unmatched. Germline CDR1 and CDR2: MNHEY and SVGAGI. CDR3 sequence: CATRPDRARNTIYF. CDR3 nucleotides: TGTGCCACGCGCCCCGACAGGGCCCGAAACACCATATATTTT.

This clonotype was seen a few times. The V and J genes are TRBV5-1 and TRBJ2-7; D is uncertain. The CDR3 length is 12 residues. The V end lost 1 base, the J end lost 4 bases, and 6 bases lay between the germline ends. Germline V CDR1 and CDR2: SGHRS, YFSETQ. The CDR3: CASSLTAYEQYF. CDR3 in DNA: TGCGCCAGCAGCTTGACCGCATACGAGCAGTACTTC.

The rearrangement joins TRBV2 to TRBJ2-1; D unresolved. Germline CDR1 reads SNHLY; CDR2 reads FYNNEI. The CDR3 covers 12 residues. V was shortened by 6 bases and J by 12 bases, with 15 bases between the two germline ends. CDR3 DNA: TGTGCCAGCAGAAGAGATACGCCCGGGCAGTTCTTC. It yields the protein CASRRDTPGQFF. Drawing the rest from reference TRBV2 and TRBJ2-1, the complete variable domain is EPEVTQTPSHQVTQMGQEVILRCVPISNHLYFYWYRQILGQKVEFLVSFYNNEISEKSEIFDDQFSVERPDGSNFTLKIRSTKLEDSAMYFCASRRDTPGQFFGPGTRLTVL.

This clonotype appeared a few times. The rearrangement uses TRBV12-3 or TRBV12-4 and TRBJ1-3, with D uncertain. V was trimmed by 2 bases and J by 0 bases, leaving 5 bases between them. The CDR3 runs to 14 residues. CDR3 protein: CASSLRHSGNTIYF. The CDR3, as DNA: TGTGCCAGCAGTTTACGACACTCTGGAAACACCATATATTTT.

This clonotype was seen only a few times. This chain connects TRBV28 to TRBJ2-5; D is possibly TRBD1 (6 bases). V was pared by 5 bases and J by 3 bases, with 10 bases between. The length of the CDR3 is 13 residues. Germline V gene sequence: CDR1 MDHEN, CDR2 SYDVKM. CDR3 sequence: CASSPTGKETQYF. In DNA form, the CDR3 reads TGTGCCAGCAGTCCAACAGGGAAAGAGACCCAGTACTTC.

The sample holds many counts of this clonotype. The rearrangement uses TRBV4-2 and TRBJ2-3; TRBD2 is a possible D gene (6 bases). Germline V CDR1 and CDR2: LGHNA, YNFKEQ. The CDR3 contains 16 residues. The V end lost 6 bases, the J end lost 0 bases, and 16 bases lay between the germline ends. The CDR3 DNA is TGTGCCAGCAGTCAAAACGCCGGGAGTAGCACAGATACGCAGTATTTT. As protein: CASSQNAGSSTDTQYF.

The J gene is TRBJ1-3, the V gene TRBV7-3; D may be TRBD1 (5 bases). V lost 2 bases, J lost 2 bases, and 10 bases lay in between. The CDR3 contains 15 residues. The germline CDR1 and CDR2 sequences are SGHTA and FQGTGA. The CDR3: CASSLSPGPGNTIYF. In DNA, the CDR3 is TGTGCCAGCAGCTTATCCCCAGGGCCTGGAAACACCATATATTTT.

The V gene is TRBV10-2, the J gene TRBJ2-5; no firm D call. Germline V gene lookup returns CDR1 WSHSY and CDR2 SAAADI. The V and J ends lost 5 bases and 3 bases respectively, with 13 bases between them. The CDR3 runs to 14 residues. CDR3 bases: TGCGCCAGCAGTCGTGTACCCCGGGAAGAGACCCAGTACTTC. It specifies CASSRVPREETQYF.

The rearrangement joins TRBV6-5 to TRBJ2-7; 9 nucleotides align to TRBD1. CDR1 is MNHEY and CDR2 is SVGAGI in the germline V gene. The CDR3 loop spans 11 amino acids. V lost 10 bases to trimming and J lost 5 bases; unmatched junction nucleotides: 3. The DNA for the CDR3 is TGTGCCACCGGACAGGGGAACGAGCAGTACTTC. This codes for CATGQGNEQYF.

This clonotype was seen a handful of times. The V gene is TRBV11-2, the J gene TRBJ2-1; D assignment may be TRBD1 or TRBD2 (5 bases each). Looked up from germline, CDR1 is SGHAT and CDR2 is FQNNGV. V lost 6 bases and J lost 0, with 12 bases in between. CDR3 size: 15 residues. This CDR3 reads CASSQWGSSYNEQFF. CDR3 nucleotides: TGTGCCAGCAGTCAGTGGGGGAGCTCCTACAATGAGCAGTTCTTC.

This clonotype was found many times. This chain connects TRBV18 to TRBJ1-1, with D unresolved. This CDR3 contains 13 residues. V gave up 5 bases and J gave up 3 bases, with 10 bases separating them. Germline V gene sequence: CDR1 KGHSH, CDR2 LQKENI. The CDR3 loop is CASSEVQHTEAFF. DNA for the CDR3: TGTGCCAGCTCAGAGGTCCAGCACACTGAAGCTTTCTTT.

The chain has TRBV20-1 and TRBJ1-4, with a possible D match to TRBD1 (5 bases). Trimming removed 6 bases from V and 14 bases from J, with 34 bases in between. This CDR3 spans 17 amino acids. From germline, CDR1 is DFQATT and CDR2 SNEGSKA (reference sequence). The CDR3 coding sequence is TGCAGTGCCCCCCATTGGGAATCCGGTCGGGGGGGAGGTGGGCTGTTTTTT. As protein: CSAPHWESGRGGGGLFF.

The rearrangement joins TRBV3-1 to TRBJ1-5; a weak D match, TRBD1 (5 bases). The CDR3 consists of 16 residues. Trimming left V 4 bases short and J 2 bases short, with 15 bases between. Per the germline V gene, CDR1 is LGHDT and CDR2 is YNNKEL (reference sequence). This CDR3 is CASSPNGGGGNQPQHF. CDR3 sequence (DNA): TGTGCCAGCAGCCCTAACGGGGGTGGGGGCAATCAGCCCCAGCATTTT.

A few counts support this clonotype. The chain is built from TRBV6-5 and TRBJ1-3; TRBD1 is a possible D gene (5 bases). Germline loops: CDR1 MNHEY, CDR2 SVGAGI. CDR3 size: 13 residues. The V gene lost 4 bases and the J gene lost 4 bases, with 8 bases spanning the gap. This chain's CDR3 is CASSSYRGNTIYF. The CDR3 DNA follows: TGTGCCAGCAGTTCTTACAGGGGAAACACCATATATTTT.

In its sample, this clonotype was seen many times. The V gene is TRBV7-2, the J gene TRBJ2-1; no clear D gene. Trimming took off 0 bases at V and 7 bases at J, with 16 bases between the two ends. There are 16 residues in the CDR3. Germline V gene lookup returns CDR1 SGHTA and CDR2 FQGNSA. CDR3 sequence: CASSLARLEGENEQFF. The CDR3, as DNA: TGTGCCAGCAGCTTAGCCCGTCTAGAAGGTGAGAATGAGCAGTTCTTC.

This chain joins TRBV3-1 and TRBJ2-3; a weak D match, TRBD2 (7 bases). Deletions cut 4 bases from V and 6 bases from J, with 17 bases between. Germline CDR1 is LGHDT and CDR2 is YNNKEL (reference sequence). CDR3 length: 15 residues. The CDR3 loop reads CASSRGQRGADTQYF. As DNA, the CDR3 is TGTGCCAGCAGCCGGGGGCAGCGGGGAGCCGATACGCAGTATTTT.

The rearrangement uses TRBV7-8 and TRBJ2-3; 7 bases line up with TRBD2. Germline V gives CDR1 SGHVS, CDR2 FQNEAQ. This CDR3 contains 15 residues. Trimming at V came to 2 bases and at J to 4 bases, leaving 6 bases not matched to a gene. The CDR3 spells CASSLLRGGSDTQYF. Written as DNA, the CDR3 is TGTGCCAGCAGCTTATTGCGGGGAGGGTCAGATACGCAGTATTTT.

This clonotype was detected a few times. V usage is TRBV11-2 and J usage is TRBJ2-1; TRBD1 agrees at 9 bases. Germline V gene sequence: CDR1 SGHAT, CDR2 FQNNGV. There are 14 residues in the CDR3. Germline trimming cut 5 bases from V and 5 bases from J; bases unmatched to any gene: 4. This chain's CDR3 is CASSTDRGHNEQFF. The CDR3 nucleotides are TGTGCCAGCAGCACGGACAGGGGACACAATGAGCAGTTCTTC.

The V gene is TRBV4-1, the J gene TRBJ2-7; tentatively, D is TRBD1 (5 bases). This CDR3 is built from 15 residues. Trimming cost V 5 bases and J 0 bases, with 14 bases left between them. Per the germline V gene, CDR1 is MGHRA and CDR2 is YSYEKL. The CDR3 loop reads CASSLTLDNSYEQYF. The CDR3 nucleotides are TGCGCCAGCAGCTTAACACTGGACAACTCCTACGAGCAGTACTTC.

The chain couples TRBV12-3 or TRBV12-4 to TRBJ1-6, with D unclear. There are 13 residues in the CDR3. Trimming stripped 1 base from V and 7 bases from J, with 5 bases between. CDR3 in DNA: TGTGCCAGCAGTTTAGAATTCAATTCACCCCTCCACTTT. Its translation is CASSLEFNSPLHF.